These T cell receptor beta chains were read from a single sample in a study of T cells after posttransplantation cyclophosphamide. The data were produced by immunoSEQ multiplex PCR, yet TCRdb's version contains in-frame clones alone and is incomplete. Among fewer than 60,000 clones listed, 94% were seen once. The specimen sequenced was PBMCs. Every receptor here comes from a woman aged 25-40 years in good health and a related stem cell transplant donor. Each CDR3 is given with its conserved first and last residue. The D gene is left open where the match is weak. Size tells how often a clone was seen (once, few, many) or the class of an expanded clone, and some rows leave it out.

>NA|TRBJ1-5|TRBD1|TRBV15
CATSTRDSQPQHF
TGTGCCACCAGCACCCGGGACAGCCAGCCCCAGCATTTT
>NA|TRBJ2-1|TRBD1|TRBV7-3
CASSLLSGQLYNEQFF
TGTGCCAGCAGCCTCCTGTCGGGACAGCTATACAATGAGCAGTTCTTC
>NA|TRBJ2-2|NA|TRBV7-3
CASSLRGQRAGELFF
TGTGCCAGCAGCTTAAGAGGACAACGGGCTGGGGAGCTGTTTTTT
>few|TRBJ1-2|NA|TRBV5-6
CASSLAVYGYTF
TGTGCCAGCAGCTTGGCGGTCTATGGCTACACCTTC
>NA|TRBJ1-2|NA|TRBV5-4
CASSLKAAPYYGYTF
TGTGCCAGCAGCTTGAAGGCAGCGCCATACTATGGCTACACCTTC
>NA|TRBJ1-1|TRBD1|TRBV7-2
CASSARQGNTEAFF
TGTGCCAGCAGCGCAAGACAGGGGAACACTGAAGCTTTCTTT
>NA|TRBJ1-1|TRBD1|TRBV7-9
CASSLAGGGRAAEAFF
TGTGCCAGCAGTCTAGCAGGGGGCGGGAGGGCGGCTGAAGCTTTCTTT
>once|TRBJ2-2|TRBD2|TRBV7-9
CASSSGLMRTGELFF
TGTGCCAGCAGCTCGGGACTAATGAGGACCGGGGAGCTGTTTTTT
>NA|TRBJ1-6|NA|TRBV6-5
CASKDSNSPLHF
TGTGCCAGCAAAGACAGTAATTCACCCCTCCACTTT
>once|TRBJ2-7|TRBD1|TRBV7-2
CASSFWTGPYEQYF
TGTGCCAGCAGCTTCTGGACAGGACCATACGAGCAGTACTTC
>NA|TRBJ2-7|TRBD1|TRBV4-3
CASSQRTGQLSYEQYF
TGCGCCAGCAGCCAAAGGACGGGACAGCTCTCCTACGAGCAGTACTTC
>NA|TRBJ2-2|TRBD1|TRBV10-3
CAAHRGTGELFF
TGTGCCGCGCACAGGGGCACCGGGGAGCTGTTTTTT
>NA|TRBJ2-1|NA|TRBV4-3
CASSQDDRWGVNEQFF
TGCGCCAGCAGCCAAGATGACAGGTGGGGCGTCAATGAGCAGTTCTTC
>NA|TRBJ1-2|TRBD1|TRBV6-4
CASSGVFGTGGGYTF
TGTGCCAGCAGCGGAGTTTTTGGGACAGGCGGTGGCTACACCTTC
>NA|TRBJ1-1|NA|TRBV19
CATRGNTEAFF
TGTGCCACCAGGGGAAACACTGAAGCTTTCTTT
>once|TRBJ2-7|TRBD1|TRBV19
CASSMAGQGPPEQYF
TGTGCCAGTAGTATGGCGGGACAGGGTCCCCCCGAGCAGTACTTC
>few|TRBJ2-5|TRBD1|TRBV15
CATGEQGAPGETQYF
TGTGCCACTGGGGAACAGGGGGCGCCGGGAGAGACCCAGTACTTC
>NA|TRBJ1-2|NA|TRBV9
CASSADWNYGYTF
TGTGCCAGCAGCGCAGACTGGAACTATGGCTACACCTTC
>NA|TRBJ1-3|NA|TRBV9
CASGPFGQIGNTIYF
TGTGCCAGCGGGCCCTTCGGACAGATTGGAAACACCATATATTTT
>NA|TRBJ1-5|NA|TRBV12-1
CASSFCGARGNQPQHF
TGTGCCAGCAGCTTTTGCGGGGCCCGCGGCAATCAGCCCCAGCATTTT
>NA|TRBJ1-3|TRBD1|TRBV19
CASSDTGDGNTIYF
TGTGCCAGTAGTGATACAGGGGATGGAAACACCATATATTTT
>NA|TRBJ1-2|NA|TRBV10-3
CAISESGSSDYGYTF
TGTGCCATCAGTGAGTCGGGGAGTTCTGACTATGGCTACACCTTC
>NA|TRBJ2-2|NA|TRBV5-8
CASSFGGNTGELFF
TGTGCCAGCAGCTTCGGGGGGAACACCGGGGAGCTGTTTTTT
>NA|TRBJ1-6|NA|TRBV6-5
CASSYSLSDSPLHF
TGTGCCAGCAGTTACTCCCTTTCCGATTCACCCCTCCACTTT
>NA|TRBJ2-1|TRBD2|TRBV5-1
CASSLTSGGLSSYNEQFF
TGCGCCAGCAGCTTGACTAGCGGGGGCCTGAGCTCCTACAATGAGCAGTTCTTC
>NA|TRBJ1-6|NA|TRBV4-3
CASSQEFAGKNSYNSPLHF
TGCGCCAGCAGCCAAGAATTCGCAGGGAAAAACTCCTATAATTCACCCCTCCACTTT